One and the same sample provided the 14 T cell receptor beta chains below, sequenced in a study of vaccination effects on CD4 cells after COVID-19. Antigens of these TCRs are unknown. Assay: immunoSEQ multiplex PCR; the TCRdb copy retains only in-frame clones and omits some. Here the sample spans some 69,000 clones, 70% to 80% being singletons. Antigen-specific CD4+ T cells were expanded (with viral peptide pools) by the ViraFEST assay ahead of sequencing. Around day 10 of culture, CD4+ T cells were separated out. Vaccinated recipients, who were negative for nucleocapsid antibodies, had no history of SARS-CoV-2 infection. This sample comprised CD4+ T cells from PBMCs cultured with HCoV-NL63 spike peptides, obtained before COVID-19 vaccination. The receptor set was obtained from a human donor who received a COVID-19 vaccine.

Only a few counts were recorded for this clone. The CDR3 DNA sequence: TGCGCCAGCAGCCAAGATCCATGGACCTACGAGCAGTACGTC. As protein: CASSQDPWTYEQYV. This chain joins TRBV4-1 and TRBJ2-7, with no clear D. This CDR3 is built from 14 residues. V lost 0 bases and J lost 2, with 8 bases in between. The germline gives CDR1 MGHRA, CDR2 YSYEKL.

The chain recombines TRBV6-2 or TRBV6-3 with TRBJ2-5; 14 nucleotides line up with TRBD2. Germline CDR1 is MNHEY and CDR2 is SVGEGT. This CDR3 is built from 16 residues. V lost 4 bases, J lost 1 base, and 2 bases stayed unmatched. The CDR3 sequence: CASSLGLAGGQETQYF. The CDR3 DNA follows: TGTGCCAGCAGTTTAGGACTAGCGGGGGGCCAAGAGACCCAGTACTTC.

CDR3: CASSSRNSRQGHNEQFF. The CDR3 region has the DNA TGCGCCAGCAGCTCACGTAATTCGAGACAGGGTCACAATGAGCAGTTCTTC. The V gene is TRBV5-1, the J gene TRBJ2-1; 7 positions match TRBD1. The J segment lost 5 bases and the V segment lost 3 bases, leaving 14 bases of the junction unmatched. This CDR3 region has 17 residues. Germline V gene lookup returns CDR1 SGHRS and CDR2 YFSETQ.

Here the CDR3 DNA reads TGTGCCAGCTCACGAGGGGGACCGAACACTGAAGCTTTCTTT. Amino acid sequence: CASSRGGPNTEAFF. This sequence joins TRBV18 and TRBJ1-1; possibly TRBD1 for D (6 bases). Germline assignment: CDR1 KGHSH and CDR2 LQKENI. The CDR3 length is 14 residues. Trimming pared 4 bases from V and 1 base from J, leaving 10 bases between.

This chain uses TRBV2 with TRBJ2-2, with a weak D call TRBD1 (6 bases). This CDR3 region has 13 residues. Trimming pared 6 bases from V and 6 bases from J, leaving 11 bases between. Germline values: CDR1 SNHLY, CDR2 FYNNEI. The CDR3 is CASSPNRAGELFF. As DNA, the CDR3 is TGTGCCAGCAGCCCGAACAGGGCCGGGGAGCTGTTTTTT. Supplemented by reference TRBV2 and TRBJ2-2, the full variable domain reads EPEVTQTPSHQVTQMGQEVILRCVPISNHLYFYWYRQILGQKVEFLVSFYNNEISEKSEIFDDQFSVERPDGSNFTLKIRSTKLEDSAMYFCASSPNRAGELFFGEGSRLTVL.

This chain links TRBV6-6 with TRBJ2-1, with D tentatively TRBD2 (6 bases). In germline, CDR1 is MNHNY, CDR2 SVGAGI (reference sequence). Trimming cost V 6 bases and J 8 bases, with 20 bases left between them. The CDR3 is 15 residues long. CDR3 sequence: CASSIGGAGLDEQFF. CDR3 coding DNA: TGTGCCAGCAGCATCGGTGGGGCGGGGTTGGATGAGCAGTTCTTC.

In this sample, this clone turned up a few times. The CDR3 sequence is CASATRGGRGEAFF. The CDR3 nucleotides are TGTGCCAGCGCGACACGGGGTGGGCGCGGTGAAGCTTTCTTT. The V call is TRBV5-7, the J call TRBJ1-1; D call uncertain. TRBV5-7 is recorded as an ORF, its role being uncertain. CDR3 size: 14 residues. V lost 7 bases and J 7 bases, leaving 20 bases between the germline ends.

The V and J genes are TRBV18 and TRBJ1-5; TRBD1 is a possible D gene (6 bases). The V end was cut by 6 bases, the J end by 6 bases, with 15 bases between. The CDR3 extends over 14 amino acids. Germline values: CDR1 KGHSH, CDR2 LQKENI. This chain's CDR3 is CASSPTGGPQPQHF. CDR3 sequence (DNA): TGTGCCAGCTCCCCGACCGGGGGCCCTCAGCCCCAGCATTTT.

The J gene is TRBJ2-7, the V gene TRBV10-2, with D perhaps given as TRBD1 or TRBD2 (6 bases each). The CDR3 sequence is 12 residues long. The germline V gene has CDR1 WSHSY and CDR2 SAAADI. Trimming cost V 4 bases and J 5 bases, with 9 bases left between them. The CDR3 sequence: CASSVGGNEQYV. CDR3 coding DNA: TGCGCCAGCAGTGTGGGGGGCAACGAGCAGTACGTC.

The V and J genes are TRBV2 and TRBJ1-1, with D perhaps matching TRBD1 (5 bases). The length of the CDR3 is 14 residues. Trimming shortened V by 3 bases and J by 7 bases, and 15 bases separated the two germline ends. Germline CDR1 and CDR2: SNHLY and FYNNEI. The CDR3 is CASSDSGIRNEAFF. As DNA, the CDR3 is TGTGCCAGCAGTGATTCAGGGATCCGGAATGAAGCTTTCTTT. The full variable domain, its missing parts supplied by reference TRBV2 and TRBJ1-1, is EPEVTQTPSHQVTQMGQEVILRCVPISNHLYFYWYRQILGQKVEFLVSFYNNEISEKSEIFDDQFSVERPDGSNFTLKIRSTKLEDSAMYFCASSDSGIRNEAFFGQGTRLTVV.

This chain connects TRBV11-2 to TRBJ1-4; the D is unclear. Germline lookup yields CDR1 SGHAT and CDR2 FQNNGV. V was shortened by 4 bases and J by 7 bases, with 10 bases between the two germline ends. This CDR3 comprises 13 residues. CDR3 protein: CASSSRQAEKLFF. The DNA for the CDR3 is TGTGCCAGCAGCTCAAGACAAGCTGAAAAACTGTTTTTT.

The chain recombines TRBV7-9 with TRBJ2-1; 9 bases map to TRBD2. Germline values: CDR1 SEHNR, CDR2 FQNEAQ (reference sequence). This CDR3 has 15 amino acids. V shed 2 bases and J 6 bases; nucleotides not matched to a gene: 5. CDR3: CASSLRSSGVNEQFF. The CDR3 DNA sequence: TGTGCCAGCAGCTTAAGGTCTAGCGGGGTCAATGAGCAGTTCTTC.

This chain links TRBV10-2 with TRBJ2-1, with 12 bases identical to TRBD2. The CDR3 runs 16 residues. V lost 2 bases and J lost 8; bases outside the gene matches: 7. Germline V CDR1 and CDR2: WSHSY, SAAADI. CDR3 region: CASSEGPLAGGHEQFF. In DNA form, the CDR3 reads TGCGCCAGCAGTGAGGGGCCCCTAGCGGGGGGGCATGAGCAGTTCTTC.

This chain connects TRBV2 to TRBJ2-5, with D unresolved. The germline V and J ends were trimmed by 6 bases and 5 bases, with 19 bases remaining between them. From germline, CDR1 is SNHLY and CDR2 FYNNEI. This CDR3 has 15 residues. The CDR3 here is CASRLVRGGVETQYF. CDR3 nucleotides: TGTGCCAGCAGGCTAGTACGTGGTGGTGTTGAGACCCAGTACTTC.